This T cell receptor beta chain was identified during a study of blood T cell repertoires in COVID-19. In the source study's methods: Reference gene primer amplification gave nucleated cell count estimates. Repertoires were generated with immunoSEQ multiplex PCR, while TCRdb's copy carries only in-frame clones and drops some. The V and J calls and the clone size are those of that table, but D and trimming were determined from the DNA. The data contain under 500,000 clones, nearly 90% of them singletons. Germline loops: CDR1 LNHDA, CDR2 SQIVND (reference sequence). V dropped 5 bases and J dropped 1; count of bases not matched to a gene: 11. CDR3 length: 17 amino acids.

The chain couples TRBV19 to TRBJ1-5; TRBD1 matches 7 bases. The specimen sequenced was PBMCs or T cells enriched from blood (not recorded which). This receptor was obtained from a woman younger than 30 with acute COVID-19. CDR3 amino acids: CASSQRTGSSSNQPQHF. CDR3 in DNA: TGTGCCAGTAGTCAACGGACAGGTTCCTCAAGCAATCAGCCCCAGCATTTT.